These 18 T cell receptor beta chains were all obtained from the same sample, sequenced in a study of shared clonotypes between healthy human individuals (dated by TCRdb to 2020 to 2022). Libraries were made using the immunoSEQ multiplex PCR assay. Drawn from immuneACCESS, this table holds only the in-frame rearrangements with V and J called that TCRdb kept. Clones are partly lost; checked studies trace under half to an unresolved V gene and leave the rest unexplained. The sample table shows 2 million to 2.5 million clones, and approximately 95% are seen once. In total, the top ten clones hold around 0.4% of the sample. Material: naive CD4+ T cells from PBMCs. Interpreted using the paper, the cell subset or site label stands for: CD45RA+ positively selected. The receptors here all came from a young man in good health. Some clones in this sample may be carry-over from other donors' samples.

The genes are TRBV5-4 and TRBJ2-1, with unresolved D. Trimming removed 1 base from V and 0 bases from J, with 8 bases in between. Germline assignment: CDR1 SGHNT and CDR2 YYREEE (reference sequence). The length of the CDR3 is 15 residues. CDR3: CASSLPPGSYNEQFF. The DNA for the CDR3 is TGTGCCAGCAGCTTGCCTCCGGGCTCCTACAATGAGCAGTTCTTC.

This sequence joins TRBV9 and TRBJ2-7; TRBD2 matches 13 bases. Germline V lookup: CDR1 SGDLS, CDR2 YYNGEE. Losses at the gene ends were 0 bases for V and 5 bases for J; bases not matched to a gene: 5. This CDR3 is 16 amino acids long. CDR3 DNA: TGTGCCAGCAGCGTAGATGGGACTAGCGGGATGCACGAGCAGTACTTC. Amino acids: CASSVDGTSGMHEQYF.

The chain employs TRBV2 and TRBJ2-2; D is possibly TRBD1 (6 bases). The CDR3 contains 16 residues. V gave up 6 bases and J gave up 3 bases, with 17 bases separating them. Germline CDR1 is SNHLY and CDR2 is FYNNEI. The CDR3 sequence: CASRYRVLGDTGELFF. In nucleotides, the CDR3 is TGTGCCAGCAGGTACAGGGTCCTCGGGGACACCGGGGAGCTGTTTTTT.

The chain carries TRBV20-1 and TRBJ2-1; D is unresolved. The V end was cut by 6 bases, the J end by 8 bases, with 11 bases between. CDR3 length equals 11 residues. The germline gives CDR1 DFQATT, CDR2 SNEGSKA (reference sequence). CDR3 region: CSAVIRDEQFF. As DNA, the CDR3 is TGCAGTGCGGTCATTAGGGATGAGCAGTTCTTC.

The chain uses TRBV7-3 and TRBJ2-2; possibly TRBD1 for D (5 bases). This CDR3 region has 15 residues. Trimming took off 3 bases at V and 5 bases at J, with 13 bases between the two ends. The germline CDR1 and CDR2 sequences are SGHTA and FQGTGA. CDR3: CASSFAGPGTGELFF. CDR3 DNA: TGTGCCAGCAGCTTTGCAGGGCCAGGTACCGGGGAGCTGTTTTTT.

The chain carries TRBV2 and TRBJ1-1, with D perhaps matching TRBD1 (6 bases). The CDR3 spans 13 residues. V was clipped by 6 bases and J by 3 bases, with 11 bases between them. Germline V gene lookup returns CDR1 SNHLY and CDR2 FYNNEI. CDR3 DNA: TGTGCCAGCAGGACACAGGGAGACACTGAAGCTTTCTTT. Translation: CASRTQGDTEAFF.

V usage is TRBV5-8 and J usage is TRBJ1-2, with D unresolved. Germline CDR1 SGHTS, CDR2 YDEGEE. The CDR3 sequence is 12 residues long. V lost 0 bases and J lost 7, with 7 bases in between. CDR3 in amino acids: CASSLVHFGYTF. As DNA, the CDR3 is TGTGCCAGCAGCTTGGTTCACTTTGGCTACACCTTC.

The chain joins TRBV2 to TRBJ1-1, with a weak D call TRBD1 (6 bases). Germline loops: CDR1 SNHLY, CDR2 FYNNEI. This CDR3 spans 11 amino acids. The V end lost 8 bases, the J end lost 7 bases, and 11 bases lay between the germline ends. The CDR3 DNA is TGTGCCAGCTTGATCAGGGGTGAAGCTTTCTTT. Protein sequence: CASLIRGEAFF. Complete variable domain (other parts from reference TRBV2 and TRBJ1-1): EPEVTQTPSHQVTQMGQEVILRCVPISNHLYFYWYRQILGQKVEFLVSFYNNEISEKSEIFDDQFSVERPDGSNFTLKIRSTKLEDSAMYFCASLIRGEAFFGQGTRLTVV.

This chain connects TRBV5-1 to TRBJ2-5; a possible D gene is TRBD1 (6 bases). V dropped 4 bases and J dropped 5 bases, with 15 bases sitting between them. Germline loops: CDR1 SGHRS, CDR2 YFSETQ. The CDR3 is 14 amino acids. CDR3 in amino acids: CASSGDTGSETQYF. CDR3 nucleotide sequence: TGCGCCAGCAGCGGGGACACAGGGTCGGAGACCCAGTACTTC.

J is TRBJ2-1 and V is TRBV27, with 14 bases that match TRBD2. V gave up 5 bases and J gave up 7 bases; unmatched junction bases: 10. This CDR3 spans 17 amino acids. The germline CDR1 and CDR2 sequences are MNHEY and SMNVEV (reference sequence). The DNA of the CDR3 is TGTGCCAGCAGTAGCCGACTAGCGGGAGGGCTGATAAATGAGCAGTTCTTC. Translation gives CASSSRLAGGLINEQFF.

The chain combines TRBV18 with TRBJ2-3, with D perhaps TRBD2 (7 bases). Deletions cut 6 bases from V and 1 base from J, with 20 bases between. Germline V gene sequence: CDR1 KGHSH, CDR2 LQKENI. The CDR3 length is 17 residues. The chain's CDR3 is CASSPNRGGSGTDTQYF. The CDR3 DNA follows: TGTGCCAGCTCCCCGAATAGGGGGGGTTCGGGCACAGATACGCAGTATTTT.

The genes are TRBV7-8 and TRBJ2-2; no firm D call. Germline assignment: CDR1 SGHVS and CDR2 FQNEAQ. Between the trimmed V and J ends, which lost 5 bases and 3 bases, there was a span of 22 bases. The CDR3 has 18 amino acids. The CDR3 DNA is TGTGCCAGCAGCCTCCATGATCTTGGAAAACGGCACACCGGGGAGCTGTTTTTT. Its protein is CASSLHDLGKRHTGELFF. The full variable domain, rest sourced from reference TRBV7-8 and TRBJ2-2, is GAGVSQSPRYKVAKRGQDVALRCDPISGHVSLFWYQQALGQGPEFLTYFQNEAQLDKSGLPSDRFFAERPEGSVSTLKIQRTQQEDSAVYLCASSLHDLGKRHTGELFFGEGSRLTVL.

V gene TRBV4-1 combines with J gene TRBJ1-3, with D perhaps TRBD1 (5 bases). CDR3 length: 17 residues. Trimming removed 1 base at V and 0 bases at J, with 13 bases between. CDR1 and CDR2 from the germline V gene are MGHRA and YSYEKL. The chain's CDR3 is CASSQGSARGSGNTIYF. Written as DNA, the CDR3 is TGCGCCAGCAGCCAAGGATCCGCAAGGGGCTCTGGAAACACCATATATTTT.

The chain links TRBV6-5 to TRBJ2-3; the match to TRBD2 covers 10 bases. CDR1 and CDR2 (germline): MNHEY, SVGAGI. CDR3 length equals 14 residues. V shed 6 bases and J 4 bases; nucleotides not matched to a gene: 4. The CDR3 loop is CASRGSGRSDTQYF. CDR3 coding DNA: TGTGCCAGCAGGGGTAGCGGGAGGTCAGATACGCAGTATTTT.

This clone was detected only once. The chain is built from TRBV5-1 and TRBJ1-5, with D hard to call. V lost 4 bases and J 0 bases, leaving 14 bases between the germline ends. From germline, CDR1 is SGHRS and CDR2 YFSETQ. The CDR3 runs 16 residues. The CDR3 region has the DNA TGCGCCAGCAGCCTGGACGTATCGAATAGCAATCAGCCCCAGCATTTT. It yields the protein CASSLDVSNSNQPQHF.

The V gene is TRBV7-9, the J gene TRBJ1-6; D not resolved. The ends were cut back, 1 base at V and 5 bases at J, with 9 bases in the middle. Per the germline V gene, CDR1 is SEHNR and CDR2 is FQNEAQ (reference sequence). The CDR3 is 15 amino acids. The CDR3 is CASSLVTADNSPLHF. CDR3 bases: TGTGCCAGCAGCTTAGTAACAGCCGATAATTCACCCCTCCACTTT.

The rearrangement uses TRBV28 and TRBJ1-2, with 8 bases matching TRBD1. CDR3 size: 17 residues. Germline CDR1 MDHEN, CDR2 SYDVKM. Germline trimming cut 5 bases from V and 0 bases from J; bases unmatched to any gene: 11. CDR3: CASSLTPGQGTNYGYTF. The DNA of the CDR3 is TGTGCCAGCAGTCTCACCCCTGGACAGGGTACTAACTATGGCTACACCTTC.

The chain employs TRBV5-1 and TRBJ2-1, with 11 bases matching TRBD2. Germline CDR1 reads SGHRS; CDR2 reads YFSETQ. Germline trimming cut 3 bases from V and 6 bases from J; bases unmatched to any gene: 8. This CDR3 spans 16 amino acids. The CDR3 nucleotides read TGCGCCAGCAGCTCCGAGGGGACTAGCGGATTCAATGAGCAGTTCTTC. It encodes CASSSEGTSGFNEQFF.